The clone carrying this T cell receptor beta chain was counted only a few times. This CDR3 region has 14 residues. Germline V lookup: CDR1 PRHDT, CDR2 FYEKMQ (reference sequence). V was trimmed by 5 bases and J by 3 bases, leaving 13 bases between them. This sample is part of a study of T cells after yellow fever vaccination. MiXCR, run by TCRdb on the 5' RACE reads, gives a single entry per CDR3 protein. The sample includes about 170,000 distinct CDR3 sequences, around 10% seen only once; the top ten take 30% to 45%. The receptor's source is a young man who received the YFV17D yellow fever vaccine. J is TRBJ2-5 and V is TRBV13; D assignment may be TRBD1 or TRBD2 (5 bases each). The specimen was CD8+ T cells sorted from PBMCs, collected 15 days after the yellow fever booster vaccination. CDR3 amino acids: CASSLGAGKETQYF. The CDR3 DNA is TGTGCCAGCAGCCTCGGGGCAGGGAAAGAGACCCAGTACTTC.